This TCR beta chain was retrieved from a study of type 1 regulatory T cells. Across the whole study: T-allo10 is a Tr1-enriched, alloantigen-specific CD4 T cell product made in vitro.

A total of 16 residues make up the CDR3, ends included. The germline gives CDR1 LGHNA, CDR2 YNFKEQ. About this clonotype: Its target is unknown. Because the CDR3's place on the DNA is in doubt, the DNA is left out and the CDR3 is given as listed by TCRdb.

TCRdb ran MiXCR on the reads and lists one entry per CDR3 protein. This table has 25,000 or so distinct CDR3 sequences, around half appearing once. This chain connects TRBV4-2 to TRBJ1-2. The sequence was collected from a human donor in good health. The specimen sequenced was cultured T cells, either the whole culture or a sorted T cell fraction (not recorded which). The CDR3 loop reads CASSQDIAVLRYGYTF.